This T cell receptor beta chain was found in a study of tumor-infiltrating lymphocytes in primary liver carcinoma. Findings of the study overall: Roughly 7-25% of top clones, and no more, occurred in all five tumor regions.

Remarks on this clonotype: Its antigen is currently unknown.

TCR beta cDNA was reverse-transcribed from 450 to 500 ng of total RNA. The reaction used a constant-region primer and ProtoScript II reverse transcriptase. Modified slightly, ARM-PCR produced TCR beta libraries over three nested multiplex PCR rounds. The first two PCR rounds used TRBV1-TRBV30 forward primers with a C-beta reverse primer, about 10 cycles each. In TCRdb, the multiplex PCR reads were re-called with MiXCR into one record per CDR3 protein. The data show 150,000 to 200,000 distinct CDR3 sequences, with around 85% seen just once and about a sixth held by the top ten. CDR3 length: 12 residues. The V gene's germline CDR1 is SQVTM and CDR2 ANQGSEA. Co-extraction of RNA and DNA was performed on about 19-30 mg of unsorted bulk tissue.

The sequence derives from a man aged 35-49 years with primary liver carcinoma and hepatitis B virus infection. V usage is TRBV29-1 and J usage is TRBJ2-1; TRBD2 matches at 7 bases. The sample comprised tumor tissue from primary liver carcinoma. The CDR3 DNA is TGCATCGGGGTACGGGAGGTCTATGAGCAGTTCTTC. It yields the protein CIGVREVYEQFF.